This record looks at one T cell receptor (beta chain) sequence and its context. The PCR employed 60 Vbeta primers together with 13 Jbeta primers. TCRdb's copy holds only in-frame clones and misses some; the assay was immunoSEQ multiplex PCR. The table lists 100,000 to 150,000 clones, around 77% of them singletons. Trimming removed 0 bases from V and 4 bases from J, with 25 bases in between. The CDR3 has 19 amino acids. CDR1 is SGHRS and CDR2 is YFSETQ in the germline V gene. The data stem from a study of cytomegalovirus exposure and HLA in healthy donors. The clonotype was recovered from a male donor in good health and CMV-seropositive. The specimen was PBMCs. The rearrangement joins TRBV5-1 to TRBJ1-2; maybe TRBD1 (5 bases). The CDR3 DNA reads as TGCGCCAGCAGCTTGGCCTGGGTCGATGGAGGGGCGCCTGGCTATGGCTACACCTTC. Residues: CASSLAWVDGGAPGYGYTF. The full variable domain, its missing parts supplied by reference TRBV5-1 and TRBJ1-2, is KAGVTQTPRYLIKTRGQQVTLSCSPISGHRSVSWYQQTPGQGLQFLFEYFSETQRNKGNFPGRFSGRQFSNSRSEMNVSTLELGDSALYLCASSLAWVDGGAPGYGYTFGSGTRLTVV.